Shown below are 30 T cell receptor beta chains from a single sample sequenced in a study of Graves' ophthalmopathy and Graves' hyperthyroidism. Amplification of the TCR beta CDR3 regions used RNA transcripts (as template). Scientists carried out first-round RT-PCR using HTBI primers and then a second-round multiplex PCR. TCRdb used MiXCR to reprocess the multiplex PCR reads, holding one entry per CDR3 protein. The top ten hold over 8.5% of the sample, which has about 1.2 million distinct CDR3 sequences, 36% seen once. Sample: peripheral blood or thyroid tissue (not recorded which). Receptors originate from an adult man with Graves' hyperthyroidism.

This clonotype has a handful of counts. This chain joins TRBV7-9 and TRBJ1-1; D is unresolved. The CDR3 runs 15 residues. Looked up from germline, CDR1 is SEHNR and CDR2 is FQNEAQ (reference sequence). V was trimmed by 3 bases and J by 1 base, leaving 12 bases between them. CDR3 sequence: CASSFIAFRNTEAFF. The CDR3 coding sequence is TGTGCCAGCAGCTTCATCGCCTTCAGGAACACTGAAGCTTTCTTT.

The chain carries TRBV7-9 and TRBJ2-7, with D possibly TRBD1 on 5 matching bases. The V gene's germline CDR1 is SEHNR and CDR2 FQNEAQ (reference sequence). The CDR3 is 13 amino acids. Deletions cut 5 bases from V and 2 bases from J, with 10 bases between. The CDR3 spells CASSPGWAYEQYF. The CDR3 DNA sequence: TGTGCCAGCAGCCCAGGGTGGGCCTACGAGCAGTACTTC.

CDR3 sequence: CASSSTAGTSAQYF. Here the CDR3 DNA reads TGTGCCAGCAGCTCAACAGCGGGGACGTCGGCCCAGTACTTC. This chain connects TRBV7-7 to TRBJ2-5; 7 positions agree with TRBD2. J was trimmed by 9 bases and V by 4 bases; bases with no gene match: 11. This CDR3 is 14 amino acids long. Germline CDR1 reads SSHAT; CDR2 reads FNYEAQ (reference sequence).

The table lists this clonotype with a count of one. The V gene is TRBV2, the J gene TRBJ2-6, with D uncertain. The CDR3 is 15 residues long. Germline V gene data show CDR1 as SNHLY and CDR2 as FYNNEI. With 2 bases removed from V and 0 bases from J, the gap between germline ends came to 5 bases. The CDR3 is CASSELASGANVLTF. In nucleotides, the CDR3 is TGTGCCAGCAGTGAATTGGCCTCTGGGGCCAACGTCCTGACTTTC.

This clonotype was observed at least ten times. V and J are TRBV4-3 and TRBJ2-7; 8 nucleotides match TRBD2. The V and J ends lost 0 bases and 0 bases, in that order; junction bases with no gene match: 4. Germline CDR1 reads LGHNA; CDR2 reads YSLEER. CDR3 size: 16 residues. The CDR3 spells CASSQDLAGGSYEQYF. The DNA for the CDR3 is TGCGCCAGCAGCCAAGATTTGGCGGGGGGCTCCTACGAGCAGTACTTC.

This clonotype has a count of ten or more. CDR3 sequence reads: CATQRNRHSSGNTIYF. CDR3 in DNA: TGTGCCACCCAGCGGAACAGGCACAGCTCTGGAAACACCATATATTTT. This sequence joins TRBV7-9 and TRBJ1-3; maybe TRBD1 (5 bases). Germline V gene sequence: CDR1 SEHNR, CDR2 FQNEAQ (reference sequence). The CDR3 runs to 16 residues. V was clipped by 10 bases and J by 0 bases, with 19 bases between them.

This chain links TRBV20-1 with TRBJ1-1, with TRBD1 matching over 9 bases. This CDR3 region has 16 residues. V shed 2 bases, J shed 4 bases, and the junction held 11 bases outside the gene matches. Germline-derived CDR1 and CDR2 are DFQATT and SNEGSKA (reference sequence). The DNA for the CDR3 is TGCAGTGCTAGACCGACAGGCGGACAGGGGAGCACTGAAGCTTTCTTT. The encoded protein is CSARPTGGQGSTEAFF.

V usage is TRBV12-3 or TRBV12-4 and J usage is TRBJ2-2; the D is unclear. V was cut by 8 bases and J by 6 bases, with 22 bases left in between. CDR3 length: 16 residues. For the CDR3, the DNA is TGTGCCAGCTCGACCGGCTGGGCAGAACTCCCCGGGGAGCTGTTTTTT. Translation: CASSTGWAELPGELFF.

For this clonotype: A much larger clone lies one base from this, so it may be a read error. The chain employs TRBV6-5 and TRBJ1-1, with 10 bases that match TRBD1. The CDR3 runs 15 residues. Germline loops: CDR1 MNHEY, CDR2 SVGAGI. The CDR3 nucleotides read TGTACCAGCAGCCTCCTCGACAGGGGGCACACTGAAGCTTTCTTT. This gives the protein CTSSLLDRGHTEAFF.

This clonotype came up a few times. The rearrangement joins TRBV29-1 to TRBJ1-5; D uncertain. V lost 8 bases, J lost 7 bases, and 9 bases lay in between. The CDR3 is 10 amino acids. The germline V gene encodes CDR1 SQVTM and CDR2 ANQGSEA. CDR3 sequence (DNA): TGCAGCTTTGGAGACCAGCCCCAGCATTTT. Translation: CSFGDQPQHF.

This chain connects TRBV20-1 to TRBJ2-5; 9 nucleotides align to TRBD2. CDR3 size: 16 residues. Germline values: CDR1 DFQATT, CDR2 SNEGSKA (reference sequence). J lost 3 bases, V lost 3 bases, and 11 bases had no gene match. The CDR3 DNA sequence: TGCAGTGCTAGCTCTGTGGCTAGCGGGACAAAAGAGACCCAGTACTTC. This gives the protein CSASSVASGTKETQYF.

Ten or more counts support this clonotype. The chain is built from TRBV7-6 and TRBJ2-5, with D tentatively TRBD1 or TRBD2 (5 bases each). The CDR3 contains 14 residues. The germline V and J ends were trimmed by 7 bases and 7 bases, with 19 bases remaining between them. In germline, CDR1 is SGHVS, CDR2 FNYEAQ. The CDR3 spells CASTLGTQEGTQYF. The CDR3 DNA follows: TGTGCCAGCACCCTGGGGACCCAAGAGGGGACCCAGTACTTC.

The chain uses TRBV15 and TRBJ1-2; a weak D match, TRBD1 (6 bases). The CDR3 runs to 13 residues. In germline, CDR1 is LNHNV, CDR2 YYDKDF (reference sequence). V shed 3 bases and J shed 4 bases, with 9 bases lying between them. The CDR3 loop is CATSRTDSYGYTF. For the CDR3, the DNA is TGTGCCACCAGCAGGACGGACAGCTATGGCTACACCTTC. Variable domain in full (rest from reference TRBV15 and TRBJ1-2): DAMVIQNPRYQVTQFGKPVTLSCSQTLNHNVMYWYQQKSSQAPKLLFHYYDKDFNNEADTPDNFQSRRPNTSFCFLDIRSPGLGDTAMYLCATSRTDSYGYTFGSGTRLTVV.

V gene TRBV12-3 or TRBV12-4 combines with J gene TRBJ2-7, with 9 bases fitting TRBD1. The V segment lost 4 bases and the J segment 2 bases; nucleotides outside the gene matches: 6. This CDR3 contains 15 residues. The CDR3 is CASSYARDRAYEQYF. The DNA for the CDR3 is TGTGCCAGCAGTTATGCCCGGGACAGGGCCTACGAGCAGTACTTC.

The chain uses TRBV7-2 and TRBJ1-4; no clear D gene. The germline gives CDR1 SGHTA, CDR2 FQGNSA. This CDR3 contains 15 residues. V was shortened by 5 bases and J by 5 bases, with 15 bases between the two germline ends. CDR3 residues: CASSRSGNLNEKLFF. CDR3 nucleotide sequence: TGTGCCAGCAGCAGATCCGGGAACCTAAATGAAAAACTGTTTTTT.

A remark on this clonotype: This may arise from a read error, as a much more abundant clone is one base away. The chain is built from TRBV5-5 and TRBJ2-5; 8 bases fit TRBD1. After removal of 4 bases from V and 7 bases from J, the junction contained 9 bases not matched to a gene. Germline assignment: CDR1 SGHKS and CDR2 YYEKEE (reference sequence). The CDR3 is 14 residues long. The chain's CDR3 is CASSLRAGGLTQYF. The CDR3 nucleotides read TGTGCCAGCAGCCTCCGGGCAGGGGGCCTGACCCAGTACTTC. Using reference TRBV5-5 and TRBJ2-5 for the parts outside the CDR3, the full variable domain is DAGVTQSPTHLIKTRGQQVTLRCSPISGHKSVSWYQQVLGQGPQFIFQYYEKEERGRGNFPDRFSARQFPNYSSELNVNALLLGDSALYLCASSLRAGGLTQYFGPGTRLLVL.

This clonotype was recorded many times. The chain couples TRBV25-1 to TRBJ1-4; possible D gene TRBD1, 5 bases. The germline V gene encodes CDR1 MGHDK and CDR2 SYGVNS. V shed 1 base and J shed 8 bases, with 8 bases lying between them. CDR3 length equals 13 residues. CDR3 loop: CASSEWGVEKLFF. CDR3 sequence (DNA): TGTGCCAGCAGTGAATGGGGGGTGGAAAAACTGTTTTTT.

This clonotype was picked up many times. The V call is TRBV12-3 or TRBV12-4, the J call TRBJ2-5; D remains unclear. This CDR3 is 15 amino acids long. V lost 5 bases, J lost 2 bases, and 15 bases lay in between. The CDR3 region has the DNA TGTGCCAGCAGTGCTCACCCAGCGATTCAAGAGACCCAGTACTTC. Its translation is CASSAHPAIQETQYF.

This clonotype occurred once. The chain recombines TRBV20-1 with TRBJ1-5; 11 bases match TRBD1. J lost 7 bases, V lost 6 bases, and 11 bases had no gene match. Germline V gene lookup returns CDR1 DFQATT and CDR2 SNEGSKA (reference sequence). The CDR3 sequence is 15 residues long. The CDR3 DNA sequence: TGCAGTGCCAGCAGGACAGGGGGCTCTGAGCAGCCCCAGCATTTT. Translating gives CSASRTGGSEQPQHF.

With respect to this clonotype: Sequence at one end of the junction differs from germline and may be a read error. V and J are TRBV20-1 and TRBJ2-5, with D possibly matching TRBD2 (6 bases). This CDR3 has 15 residues. Germline V gives CDR1 DFQATT, CDR2 SNEGSKA (reference sequence). CDR3 in amino acids: CSAARGAGKQGTQYF. The CDR3 region has the DNA TGCAGTGCCGCCCGCGGGGCGGGGAAACAAGGGACCCAGTACTTC.

This clonotype occurred many times. The chain employs TRBV6-5 and TRBJ2-5; D not certain. CDR3 length: 12 residues. Trimming stripped 7 bases from V and 4 bases from J, with 10 bases between. Germline V lookup: CDR1 MNHEY, CDR2 SVGAGI. The CDR3 sequence: CASNSLRETQYF. The CDR3 DNA is TGTGCCAGCAATAGCCTTCGAGAGACCCAGTACTTC.

The chain uses TRBV10-3 and TRBJ2-7; D remains ambiguous. The CDR3 has 15 amino acids. Germline CDR1 is ENHRY and CDR2 is SYGVKD. Trimming cost V 10 bases and J 0 bases, with 19 bases left between them. CDR3 nucleotide sequence: TGTGCCAGCATGATAGCCCTCCCAAGCTCCTACGAGCAGTACTTC. Amino acid sequence: CASMIALPSSYEQYF.

This clonotype occurred a few times. The genes are TRBV5-1 and TRBJ1-2; 8 bases are shared with TRBD1. Germline CDR1 and CDR2: SGHRS and YFSETQ. The CDR3 consists of 16 residues. With 0 bases clipped from V and 4 bases from J, the junction kept 8 bases outside the gene matches. The CDR3 nucleotides read TGCGCCAGCAGCTTGGGGCCGGGACAGGCGGCCTATGGCTACACCTTC. This codes for CASSLGPGQAAYGYTF.

In the case of this clonotype: One end of the junction fails to match germline, which may point to a read error. The genes are TRBV10-3 and TRBJ1-6, with D perhaps TRBD1 (5 bases). This CDR3 comprises 12 residues. From germline, CDR1 is ENHRY and CDR2 SYGVKD. Written as DNA, the CDR3 is TGTGCCAGCAGTGTCGACAGTGTCACCCTCCACTTT. It specifies CASSVDSVTLHF.

This clonotype occurred many times. This chain links TRBV4-2 with TRBJ1-6, with D perhaps matching TRBD1 (6 bases). The CDR3 extends over 13 amino acids. With 2 bases removed from V and 10 bases from J, the gap between germline ends came to 9 bases. Germline V lookup: CDR1 LGHNA, CDR2 YNFKEQ. CDR3 amino acids: CASSQKGESPLHF. In nucleotides, the CDR3 is TGTGCCAGCAGCCAAAAGGGGGAATCACCCCTCCACTTT.

The chain links TRBV6-5 to TRBJ1-6; no definite D call. Germline V gives CDR1 MNHEY, CDR2 SVGAGI. The V and J ends lost 3 bases and 5 bases respectively, with 14 bases between them. This CDR3 spans 16 amino acids. The DNA for the CDR3 is TGTGCCAGCAGTTATGGGCCAGGTGTGAATAATTCACCCCTCCACTTT. Residues: CASSYGPGVNNSPLHF.

The sample holds many counts of this clonotype. The J gene is TRBJ2-7, the V gene TRBV29-1; D is perhaps TRBD2 (6 bases). Trimming cost V 6 bases and J 1 base, with 16 bases left between them. CDR1 SQVTM and CDR2 ANQGSEA come from the germline V gene. This CDR3 has 14 amino acids. The DNA for the CDR3 is TGCAGCGTAAGACGGGACTTGGGTTCCTACGAGCAGTACTTC. Translating gives CSVRRDLGSYEQYF.

This clonotype was recorded many times. This chain connects TRBV10-3 to TRBJ1-1; D gene ambiguous. The CDR3 extends over 14 amino acids. Between the trimmed V and J ends, which lost 6 bases and 6 bases, there was a span of 17 bases. Per germline, CDR1 ENHRY and CDR2 SYGVKD. This chain's CDR3 is CAIRLTEGAPEAFF. CDR3 sequence (DNA): TGTGCCATCAGATTAACAGAGGGCGCCCCTGAAGCTTTCTTT.

Ten or more counts support this clonotype. J is TRBJ2-5 and V is TRBV10-3; perhaps TRBD1 as D (6 bases). Per the germline V gene, CDR1 is ENHRY and CDR2 is SYGVKD. This CDR3 spans 14 amino acids. The V end lost 5 bases, the J end lost 3 bases, and 13 bases lay between the germline ends. CDR3 bases: TGTGCCATCAGTACACAGGGACCGAAAGAGACCCAGTACTTC. Translating gives CAISTQGPKETQYF.

With respect to this clonotype: No conserved phenylalanine or tryptophan ends this CDR3, so it is likely a read error. It is unclear where the CDR3 begins or ends on the DNA, so no DNA is shown, and the CDR3 is as TCRdb lists it. The rearrangement joins TRBV7-2 to TRBJ2-5. The CDR3 is made up of 8 amino acids, end residues included. Germline CDR1 is SGHTA and CDR2 is FQGNSA. The CDR3 spells CASSYSTQ.